The rows below give T cell receptor beta chains drawn from one sample of a study of blood T cell repertoires in COVID-19. Method: immunoSEQ multiplex PCR; TCRdb's copy keeps in-frame clones and lacks some. The profile covers hundreds of thousands of clones, with 83% appearing a single time and roughly 2.6% taken by the ten largest. Input material: peripheral blood. These receptors all come from a woman between 40 and 55 years old with active or convalescent COVID-19. The CDR3 runs from the conserved cysteine through the conserved F or W. Fields, in order: CDR3 length, J gene, V gene, clone size, D gene, CDR3 DNA, CDR3 protein. D genes are given only for firm matches. Size is stated for part of the rows, as once, few or many counts, or as a class when the clone is expanded.

length: 14
J: TRBJ2-7
V: TRBV27
size: .
D: .
DNA: TGTGCCAGCGGTTCACATCAATCCTCCTACGAGCAGTACTTC
CDR3: CASGSHQSSYEQYF

length: 13
J: TRBJ1-2
V: TRBV6-5
size: .
D: TRBD1
DNA: TGTGCCAGCAGTTACAGGGGGCCGGATGGCTACACCTTC
CDR3: CASSYRGPDGYTF

length: 14
J: TRBJ1-2
V: TRBV15
size: .
D: .
DNA: TGTGCCACCAGCAGAGATGCGGGGAACTATGGCTACACCTTC
CDR3: CATSRDAGNYGYTF

length: 16
J: TRBJ1-3
V: TRBV7-2
size: .
D: TRBD1
DNA: TGTGCCAGCAGCCCATACAGGGGTCTCTCTGGAAACACCATATATTTT
CDR3: CASSPYRGLSGNTIYF

length: 15
J: TRBJ2-3
V: TRBV7-2
size: .
D: .
DNA: TGTGCCAGCGCCCCTCGGGGCACGGGGGCAGATACGCAGTATTTT
CDR3: CASAPRGTGADTQYF

length: 15
J: TRBJ2-5
V: TRBV9
size: once
D: TRBD1
DNA: TGTGCCAGCAGCCCATGGGACAGCTGGCAAGAGACCCAGTACTTC
CDR3: CASSPWDSWQETQYF

length: 15
J: TRBJ1-4
V: TRBV6-2/TRBV6-3
size: .
D: .
DNA: TGTGCCAGCAGTTACCCAGGACAGTCTAATGAAAAACTGTTTTTT
CDR3: CASSYPGQSNEKLFF

length: 15
J: TRBJ2-5
V: TRBV5-1
size: .
D: .
DNA: TGCGCCAGCACTCCGGGGGATGTTTTCCAAGAGACCCAGTACTTC
CDR3: CASTPGDVFQETQYF

length: 11
J: TRBJ1-1
V: TRBV20-1
size: .
D: .
DNA: TGCAGTGCTAGAGGACGGGGAGATTGGGGCTTT
CDR3: CSARGRGDWGF

length: 12
J: TRBJ2-1
V: TRBV30
size: few
D: .
DNA: TGTGCCTGGAGCTGGACAGACAATGAGCAGTTCTTC
CDR3: CAWSWTDNEQFF

length: 15
J: TRBJ1-2
V: TRBV6-6
size: .
D: .
DNA: TGTGCCAGCAGTTACCCCGACCTGACACAGGATGACTACACCTTC
CDR3: CASSYPDLTQDDYTF

length: 15
J: TRBJ2-1
V: TRBV29-1
size: .
D: .
DNA: TGCAGCGTTCGACGTCAGGGGATTAGTTCCAATGAGCAGTTCTTC
CDR3: CSVRRQGISSNEQFF

length: 13
J: TRBJ2-7
V: TRBV5-1
size: .
D: .
DNA: TGCGCCAGCGGACCGGACAGACCCTACGAGCAGTACTTC
CDR3: CASGPDRPYEQYF

length: 14
J: TRBJ1-1
V: TRBV11-2
size: .
D: TRBD1
DNA: TGTGCCAGCAGCCGAAACAGGGGGAACACTGAAGCTTTCTTT
CDR3: CASSRNRGNTEAFF

length: 14
J: TRBJ1-1
V: TRBV7-2
size: .
D: .
DNA: TGTGCCAGCAGCCTAGGCAGGGCGAACACTGAAGCTTTCTTT
CDR3: CASSLGRANTEAFF

length: 15
J: TRBJ2-3
V: TRBV5-8
size: .
D: TRBD1
DNA: TGTGCCAGCAGCTTCAGGGGCCAGGGGGCCGATACGCAGTATTTT
CDR3: CASSFRGQGADTQYF

length: 16
J: TRBJ2-1
V: TRBV7-3
size: .
D: TRBD2
DNA: TGTGCCAGCAGCTTGACTAGCGGGAGTGGAAATGATGAGCAGTTCTTC
CDR3: CASSLTSGSGNDEQFF

length: 14
J: TRBJ2-7
V: TRBV28
size: .
D: .
DNA: TGTGCCAGCAGCAAAGGGGACTGGACCTACGAGCAGTACTTC
CDR3: CASSKGDWTYEQYF

length: 15
J: TRBJ2-3
V: TRBV24-1
size: once
D: .
DNA: TGTGCCACCAGTGACTATATCACGGGCACAGATACGCAGTATTTT
CDR3: CATSDYITGTDTQYF

length: 12
J: TRBJ2-5
V: TRBV6-5
size: .
D: .
DNA: TGTGCCAGCAGTCTTCAGGGTCAGACCCAGTACTTC
CDR3: CASSLQGQTQYF

length: 15
J: TRBJ1-1
V: TRBV27
size: .
D: TRBD1
DNA: TGTGCCAGCAGTTGGGATGGACAGGGGGGTACTGAAGCTTTCTTT
CDR3: CASSWDGQGGTEAFF

length: 15
J: TRBJ2-7
V: TRBV6-5
size: .
D: .
DNA: TGTGCCAGCAGTTACACGATGGACAGCTCCTACGAGCAGTACTTC
CDR3: CASSYTMDSSYEQYF

length: 17
J: TRBJ1-2
V: TRBV7-3
size: .
D: TRBD1
DNA: TGTGCCAGCAGCTTAACCCACGAGGGACAGGGGGCTGGAGGCTACACCTTC
CDR3: CASSLTHEGQGAGGYTF

length: 13
J: TRBJ1-1
V: TRBV14
size: .
D: .
DNA: TGTGCCAGCAGCCAAGTGCGGAACACTGAAGCTTTCTTT
CDR3: CASSQVRNTEAFF

length: 15
J: TRBJ2-3
V: TRBV2
size: .
D: TRBD2
DNA: TGTGCCAGCAGTGTAGGGCGGGGGGAAGCAGATACGCAGTATTTT
CDR3: CASSVGRGEADTQYF

length: 17
J: TRBJ1-5
V: TRBV3-1/TRBV3-2
size: .
D: TRBD1
DNA: TGTGCCAGCAGTCCAGGCCTTTTGGGACAGAGAAATCAGCCCCAGCATTTT
CDR3: CASSPGLLGQRNQPQHF

length: 17
J: TRBJ2-1
V: TRBV11-3
size: .
D: .
DNA: TGTGCCAGCAGCTCCGGACAGGCGAGATATGGGAGGAATGAGCAGTTCTTC
CDR3: CASSSGQARYGRNEQFF

length: 16
J: TRBJ1-4
V: TRBV3-1/TRBV3-2
size: .
D: TRBD1
DNA: TGTGCCAGCAGCCTAGAAGACAGGGCCCGCCGAGAAAAACTGTTTTTT
CDR3: CASSLEDRARREKLFF

length: 15
J: TRBJ2-2
V: TRBV5-1
size: .
D: TRBD2
DNA: TGCGCCAGCAGCTTAGCGGGGGGCCGGGCCGGGGAGCTGTTTTTT
CDR3: CASSLAGGRAGELFF

length: 13
J: TRBJ2-3
V: TRBV25-1
size: .
D: .
DNA: TGTGCCAGCGCCCGGGGGGCAACAGATACGCAGTATTTT
CDR3: CASARGATDTQYF

length: 14
J: TRBJ2-1
V: TRBV4-1
size: .
D: TRBD2
DNA: TGCGCCAGCAGCTACGGGCGGGGGGGCAATGAGCAGTTCTTC
CDR3: CASSYGRGGNEQFF

length: 14
J: TRBJ2-5
V: TRBV4-2
size: .
D: .
DNA: TGTGCCAGCAGCCAAGATCTGGCAGAAGAGACCCAGTACTTC
CDR3: CASSQDLAEETQYF

length: 19
J: TRBJ2-1
V: TRBV2
size: once
D: TRBD2
DNA: TGTGCCAGCAGTGAAGTAGGGCAGAGTAGCGGGAGCGTCTACAATGAGCAGTTCTTC
CDR3: CASSEVGQSSGSVYNEQFF

length: 13
J: TRBJ1-2
V: TRBV5-8
size: .
D: .
DNA: TGTGCCAGCAGCCGAGACAGCTACTATGGCTACACCTTC
CDR3: CASSRDSYYGYTF

length: 14
J: TRBJ2-1
V: TRBV11-3
size: .
D: TRBD1
DNA: TGTGCCAGCAGTCGACAGGGCTCCTACAATGAGCAGTTCTTC
CDR3: CASSRQGSYNEQFF

length: 14
J: TRBJ1-4
V: TRBV19
size: few
D: .
DNA: TGTGCCAGTAGTATTGGGCCGGCGACCGAAAAACTGTTTTTT
CDR3: CASSIGPATEKLFF

length: 15
J: TRBJ1-4
V: TRBV6-5
size: .
D: .
DNA: TGTGCCAGCGGACAAAACCGGGCAGAGGATGAAAAACTGTTTTTT
CDR3: CASGQNRAEDEKLFF

length: 16
J: TRBJ1-5
V: TRBV24-1
size: many
D: .
DNA: TGTGCCACCAGTGATCGAGCGCGGGGGGTAGATCAGCCCCAGCATTTT
CDR3: CATSDRARGVDQPQHF

length: 18
J: TRBJ2-5
V: TRBV5-1
size: .
D: .
DNA: TGCGCCAGCACCCGACCCTTGGAGGGGGGGCCCCACCAAGAGACCCAGTACTTC
CDR3: CASTRPLEGGPHQETQYF

length: 16
J: TRBJ1-4
V: TRBV9
size: few
D: .
DNA: TGTGCCAGCAGCTCCGGACAAATTGCAACTAATGAAAAACTGTTTTTT
CDR3: CASSSGQIATNEKLFF

length: 12
J: TRBJ1-1
V: TRBV6-1
size: .
D: TRBD1
DNA: TGTGCCAGCAGTTCCGGGACAGGTTTAGATTTCTTT
CDR3: CASSSGTGLDFF

length: 13
J: TRBJ2-3
V: TRBV27
size: .
D: .
DNA: TGTGCCAGCGGGCGGACTAGCACAGATACGCAGTATTTT
CDR3: CASGRTSTDTQYF

length: 14
J: TRBJ2-5
V: TRBV30
size: .
D: TRBD1
DNA: TGTGCCTGGAGCAGTCAGGGGGTAGGAGAGACCCAGTACTTC
CDR3: CAWSSQGVGETQYF

length: 16
J: TRBJ1-4
V: TRBV9
size: .
D: .
DNA: TGTGCCAGCAGCGCGCACGTGACCGGGACTAATGAAAAACTGTTTTTT
CDR3: CASSAHVTGTNEKLFF